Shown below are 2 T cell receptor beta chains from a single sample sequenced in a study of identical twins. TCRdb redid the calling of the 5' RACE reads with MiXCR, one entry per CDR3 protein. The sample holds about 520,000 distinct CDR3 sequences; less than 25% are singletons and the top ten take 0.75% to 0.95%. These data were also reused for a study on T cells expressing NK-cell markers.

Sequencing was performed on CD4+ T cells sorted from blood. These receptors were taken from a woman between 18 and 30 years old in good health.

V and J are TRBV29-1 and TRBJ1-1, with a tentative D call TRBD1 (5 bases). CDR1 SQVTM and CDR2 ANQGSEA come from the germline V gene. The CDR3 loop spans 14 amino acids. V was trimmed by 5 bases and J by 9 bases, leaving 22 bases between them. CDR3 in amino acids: CSVITGTQNRKAFF. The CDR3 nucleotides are TGCAGCGTTATAACCGGGACCCAGAACAGGAAAGCTTTCTTT.

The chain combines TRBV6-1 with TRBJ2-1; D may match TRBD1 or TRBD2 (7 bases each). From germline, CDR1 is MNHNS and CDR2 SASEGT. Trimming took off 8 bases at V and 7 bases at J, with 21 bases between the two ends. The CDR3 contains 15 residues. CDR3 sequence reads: CASAVSGRGQNEQFF. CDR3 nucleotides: TGTGCCAGCGCCGTCTCGGGGAGGGGGCAGAATGAGCAGTTCTTC.